This T cell receptor (beta chain) was captured in a study of shared clonotypes between healthy human individuals (dated by TCRdb to the early 2020s). In the study overall: The cohort included a few men and two women between 18 and 49 years of age. To estimate repertoire size and how much clonotypes are shared between individuals, the study performed deep sequencing of blood TCR repertoires from roughly five healthy adults. To increase sequencing depth and limit assay-specific biases, TCR repertoire library preparation and sequencing were carried out by different laboratories using diverse techniques. Between about 0.8 and 8.9 billion PBMCs per donor were obtained by leukapheresis.

Donors were healthy HIV-negative adults with no recently reported acute infections or vaccinations. Every donor was a Caucasian adult residing in Nashville, Tennessee, USA. For unsorted samples, about 90 million PBMCs were counted and genomic DNA was extracted with the QIAamp DNA Blood Mini kit. Blood was obtained by leukapheresis, after which PBMCs were separated by Ficoll-Histopaque density gradient centrifugation and cryopreserved in liquid nitrogen vapor phase. In regard to this clone: The specificity of this receptor is unknown. The record has no base qualities; no much larger clone is one base away.

The study at large found these results: Pairwise subsampling indicated that sequencing depth was expected to affect the degree of clonotype sharing among donors. Sampling was restricted to blood, and TCR repertoires in tissues likely differ from the TCR repertoires found in blood. The genetic and exposure-history diversity represented was limited by the small number of donors.

Using the deep immunoSEQ assay, multiplex PCR amplified TCR CDR3 regions from genomic DNA. For each cell subset, the extracted genomic DNA was distributed evenly across all wells of several immunoSEQ 96-well plates, and each plate served as one replicate. For unsorted PBMC, each replicate PCR was loaded with approximately 0.3 ug genomic DNA, equivalent to around 30,000 T cell genomes. Genomic DNA from unsorted PBMC was sequenced over ten immunoSEQ deep assay plates. Purified libraries were quantified with a Qubit 3.0 fluorometer, sized on a Bioanalyzer 2100, and re-quantified with the KAPA Library Quantification kit. Each immunoSEQ 96-well plate was sequenced on its own single-read 150-cycle Illumina NextSeq 550 flow cell. The published analysis was carried out like this. Because only junctional sequences without quality scores were contained in the immunoSEQ output, filtering matching that applied to full-length reads could not be performed. To assign V/J genes and CDR3, sequences were annotated using PyIR, a Python wrapper for IgBLAST v1.9, with IMGT germline references. Reads were removed for weak V/J assignments (E-value above 1e-6), missing CDR3, stop codons, out-of-frame junctions, or ambiguous translated residues. V3J clonotypes were defined as sequences sharing an identical inferred V gene, J gene, and CDR3 amino acid sequence. To compute the percentage overlap between repertoires, the number of shared unique clonotypes was divided by the size of the smaller repertoire. Repertoire richness was assessed with RTK rarefaction, the Chao1 estimator, and Recon v2.1 estimates of unobserved clonotypes. Here the immuneACCESS table is served through TCRdb, limited to in-frame sequences with V and J called. Missing clones are a known gap in these copies; in checked studies unresolved V genes cover under half, and the rest lacks a known reason. That table furnishes V, J and clone size, whereas the DNA furnished D and trimming. The sample table holds 520,000 or so clones, of which less than 85% were seen once. The top ten hold 13% of the sample.

The TCR was taken from a woman between 40 and 50 years old in good health. Some clones in this sample may be carry-over from other donors' samples. The sample consisted of PBMCs.

The DNA sequence is as follows: TGTGCCAGTAGTATAGACAGGGGGCGCAATCAGCCCCAGCATTTT. It codes for CASSIDRGRNQPQHF. The rearranged segments are TRBV19 and TRBJ1-5; TRBD1 aligns with 8 central bases. Taken from the germline V gene (reference sequence), the CDR1 and CDR2 loops are LNHDA and SQIVND. V is pruned by 0 bases and J by 2 bases, leaving 0 bases of the junction without a gene match. The CDR3 runs 15 residues from the cysteine to the phenylalanine. This entry keeps only the CDR3 DNA: 45 bases, framed from base 1.